This T cell receptor beta chain was retrieved from a study of blood T cell repertoires in COVID-19. Data came from immunoSEQ multiplex PCR; TCRdb stores just in-frame clones and leaves some out. Of approximately 280,000 clones listed, approximately 81% are singletons. The ends were cut back, 1 base at V and 4 bases at J, with 10 bases in the middle. This CDR3 region has 13 residues. Germline-derived CDR1 and CDR2 are SQVTM and ANQGSEA. Sequences were obtained from PBMCs or T cells enriched from blood (not recorded which). The receptor comes from a woman aged 45-59 years who had recovered from COVID-19. The J gene is TRBJ1-2, the V gene TRBV29-1, with D perhaps TRBD1 (5 bases). This chain's CDR3 is CSVEGQGGYGYTF. The CDR3 nucleotides read TGCAGCGTTGAAGGTCAGGGCGGCTATGGCTACACCTTC.